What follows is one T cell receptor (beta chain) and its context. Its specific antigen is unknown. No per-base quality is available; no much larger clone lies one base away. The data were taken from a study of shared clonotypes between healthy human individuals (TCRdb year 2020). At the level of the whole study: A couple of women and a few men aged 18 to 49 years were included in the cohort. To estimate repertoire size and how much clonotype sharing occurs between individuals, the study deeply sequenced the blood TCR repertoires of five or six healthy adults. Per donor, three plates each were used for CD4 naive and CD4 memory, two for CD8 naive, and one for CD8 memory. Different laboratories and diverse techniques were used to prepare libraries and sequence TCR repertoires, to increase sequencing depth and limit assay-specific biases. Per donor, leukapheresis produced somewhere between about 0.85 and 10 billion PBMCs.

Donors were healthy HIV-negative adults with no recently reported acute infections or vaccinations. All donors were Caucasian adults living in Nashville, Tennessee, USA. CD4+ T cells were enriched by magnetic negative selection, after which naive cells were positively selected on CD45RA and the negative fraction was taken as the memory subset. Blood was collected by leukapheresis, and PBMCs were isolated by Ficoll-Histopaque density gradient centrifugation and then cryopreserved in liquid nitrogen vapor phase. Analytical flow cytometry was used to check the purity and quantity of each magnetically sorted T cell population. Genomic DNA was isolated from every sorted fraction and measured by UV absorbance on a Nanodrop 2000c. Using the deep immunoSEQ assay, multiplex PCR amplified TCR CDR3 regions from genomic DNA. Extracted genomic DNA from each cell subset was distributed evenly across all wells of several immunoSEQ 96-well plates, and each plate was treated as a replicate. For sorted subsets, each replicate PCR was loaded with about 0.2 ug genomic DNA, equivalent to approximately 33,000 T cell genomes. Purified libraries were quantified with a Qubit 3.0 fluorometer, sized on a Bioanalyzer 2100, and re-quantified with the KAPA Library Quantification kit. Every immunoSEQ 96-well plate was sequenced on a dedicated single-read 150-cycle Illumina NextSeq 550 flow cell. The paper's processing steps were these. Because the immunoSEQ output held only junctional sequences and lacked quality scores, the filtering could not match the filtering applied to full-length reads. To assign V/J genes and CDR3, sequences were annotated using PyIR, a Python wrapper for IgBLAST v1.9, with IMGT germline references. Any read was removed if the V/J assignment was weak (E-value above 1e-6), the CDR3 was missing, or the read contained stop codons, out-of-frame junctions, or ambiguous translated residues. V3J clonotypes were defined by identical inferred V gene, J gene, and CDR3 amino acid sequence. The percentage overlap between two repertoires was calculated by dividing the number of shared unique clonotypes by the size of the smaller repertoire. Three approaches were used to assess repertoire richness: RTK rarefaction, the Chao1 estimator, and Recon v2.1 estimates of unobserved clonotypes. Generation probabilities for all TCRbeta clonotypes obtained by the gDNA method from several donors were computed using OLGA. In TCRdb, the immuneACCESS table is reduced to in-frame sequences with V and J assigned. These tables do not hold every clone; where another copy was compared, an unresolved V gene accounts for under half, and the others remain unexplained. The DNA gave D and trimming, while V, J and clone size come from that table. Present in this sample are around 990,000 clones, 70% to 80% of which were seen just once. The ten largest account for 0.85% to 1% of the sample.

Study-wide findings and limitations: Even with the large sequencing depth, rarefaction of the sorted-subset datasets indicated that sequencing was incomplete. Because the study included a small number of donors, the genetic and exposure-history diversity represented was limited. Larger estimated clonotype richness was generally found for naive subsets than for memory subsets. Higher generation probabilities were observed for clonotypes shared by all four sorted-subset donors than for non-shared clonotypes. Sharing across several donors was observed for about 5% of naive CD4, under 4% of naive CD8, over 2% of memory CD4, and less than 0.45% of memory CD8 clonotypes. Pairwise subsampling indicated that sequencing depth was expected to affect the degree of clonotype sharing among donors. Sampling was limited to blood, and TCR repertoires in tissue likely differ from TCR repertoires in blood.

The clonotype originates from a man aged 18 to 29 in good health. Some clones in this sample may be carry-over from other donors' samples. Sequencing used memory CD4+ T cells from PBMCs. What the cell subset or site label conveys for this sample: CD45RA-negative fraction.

The CDR3 reads CASSVAGGSYTF. The DNA reads as follows: TGTGCCAGCAGCGTAGCCGGGGGTAGCTACACCTTC. This chain joins TRBV9 to TRBJ1-2; TRBD1 could be the D gene, as 5 bases match. The CDR3 runs 12 amino acids, cysteine and phenylalanine included. Just the 36-base CDR3 DNA is kept, in frame starting at base 1. CDR1 and CDR2, per the germline V gene, are SGDLS and YYNGEE. Trimming removed 0 bases from V and 9 bases from J, leaving 9 bases between the germline ends.